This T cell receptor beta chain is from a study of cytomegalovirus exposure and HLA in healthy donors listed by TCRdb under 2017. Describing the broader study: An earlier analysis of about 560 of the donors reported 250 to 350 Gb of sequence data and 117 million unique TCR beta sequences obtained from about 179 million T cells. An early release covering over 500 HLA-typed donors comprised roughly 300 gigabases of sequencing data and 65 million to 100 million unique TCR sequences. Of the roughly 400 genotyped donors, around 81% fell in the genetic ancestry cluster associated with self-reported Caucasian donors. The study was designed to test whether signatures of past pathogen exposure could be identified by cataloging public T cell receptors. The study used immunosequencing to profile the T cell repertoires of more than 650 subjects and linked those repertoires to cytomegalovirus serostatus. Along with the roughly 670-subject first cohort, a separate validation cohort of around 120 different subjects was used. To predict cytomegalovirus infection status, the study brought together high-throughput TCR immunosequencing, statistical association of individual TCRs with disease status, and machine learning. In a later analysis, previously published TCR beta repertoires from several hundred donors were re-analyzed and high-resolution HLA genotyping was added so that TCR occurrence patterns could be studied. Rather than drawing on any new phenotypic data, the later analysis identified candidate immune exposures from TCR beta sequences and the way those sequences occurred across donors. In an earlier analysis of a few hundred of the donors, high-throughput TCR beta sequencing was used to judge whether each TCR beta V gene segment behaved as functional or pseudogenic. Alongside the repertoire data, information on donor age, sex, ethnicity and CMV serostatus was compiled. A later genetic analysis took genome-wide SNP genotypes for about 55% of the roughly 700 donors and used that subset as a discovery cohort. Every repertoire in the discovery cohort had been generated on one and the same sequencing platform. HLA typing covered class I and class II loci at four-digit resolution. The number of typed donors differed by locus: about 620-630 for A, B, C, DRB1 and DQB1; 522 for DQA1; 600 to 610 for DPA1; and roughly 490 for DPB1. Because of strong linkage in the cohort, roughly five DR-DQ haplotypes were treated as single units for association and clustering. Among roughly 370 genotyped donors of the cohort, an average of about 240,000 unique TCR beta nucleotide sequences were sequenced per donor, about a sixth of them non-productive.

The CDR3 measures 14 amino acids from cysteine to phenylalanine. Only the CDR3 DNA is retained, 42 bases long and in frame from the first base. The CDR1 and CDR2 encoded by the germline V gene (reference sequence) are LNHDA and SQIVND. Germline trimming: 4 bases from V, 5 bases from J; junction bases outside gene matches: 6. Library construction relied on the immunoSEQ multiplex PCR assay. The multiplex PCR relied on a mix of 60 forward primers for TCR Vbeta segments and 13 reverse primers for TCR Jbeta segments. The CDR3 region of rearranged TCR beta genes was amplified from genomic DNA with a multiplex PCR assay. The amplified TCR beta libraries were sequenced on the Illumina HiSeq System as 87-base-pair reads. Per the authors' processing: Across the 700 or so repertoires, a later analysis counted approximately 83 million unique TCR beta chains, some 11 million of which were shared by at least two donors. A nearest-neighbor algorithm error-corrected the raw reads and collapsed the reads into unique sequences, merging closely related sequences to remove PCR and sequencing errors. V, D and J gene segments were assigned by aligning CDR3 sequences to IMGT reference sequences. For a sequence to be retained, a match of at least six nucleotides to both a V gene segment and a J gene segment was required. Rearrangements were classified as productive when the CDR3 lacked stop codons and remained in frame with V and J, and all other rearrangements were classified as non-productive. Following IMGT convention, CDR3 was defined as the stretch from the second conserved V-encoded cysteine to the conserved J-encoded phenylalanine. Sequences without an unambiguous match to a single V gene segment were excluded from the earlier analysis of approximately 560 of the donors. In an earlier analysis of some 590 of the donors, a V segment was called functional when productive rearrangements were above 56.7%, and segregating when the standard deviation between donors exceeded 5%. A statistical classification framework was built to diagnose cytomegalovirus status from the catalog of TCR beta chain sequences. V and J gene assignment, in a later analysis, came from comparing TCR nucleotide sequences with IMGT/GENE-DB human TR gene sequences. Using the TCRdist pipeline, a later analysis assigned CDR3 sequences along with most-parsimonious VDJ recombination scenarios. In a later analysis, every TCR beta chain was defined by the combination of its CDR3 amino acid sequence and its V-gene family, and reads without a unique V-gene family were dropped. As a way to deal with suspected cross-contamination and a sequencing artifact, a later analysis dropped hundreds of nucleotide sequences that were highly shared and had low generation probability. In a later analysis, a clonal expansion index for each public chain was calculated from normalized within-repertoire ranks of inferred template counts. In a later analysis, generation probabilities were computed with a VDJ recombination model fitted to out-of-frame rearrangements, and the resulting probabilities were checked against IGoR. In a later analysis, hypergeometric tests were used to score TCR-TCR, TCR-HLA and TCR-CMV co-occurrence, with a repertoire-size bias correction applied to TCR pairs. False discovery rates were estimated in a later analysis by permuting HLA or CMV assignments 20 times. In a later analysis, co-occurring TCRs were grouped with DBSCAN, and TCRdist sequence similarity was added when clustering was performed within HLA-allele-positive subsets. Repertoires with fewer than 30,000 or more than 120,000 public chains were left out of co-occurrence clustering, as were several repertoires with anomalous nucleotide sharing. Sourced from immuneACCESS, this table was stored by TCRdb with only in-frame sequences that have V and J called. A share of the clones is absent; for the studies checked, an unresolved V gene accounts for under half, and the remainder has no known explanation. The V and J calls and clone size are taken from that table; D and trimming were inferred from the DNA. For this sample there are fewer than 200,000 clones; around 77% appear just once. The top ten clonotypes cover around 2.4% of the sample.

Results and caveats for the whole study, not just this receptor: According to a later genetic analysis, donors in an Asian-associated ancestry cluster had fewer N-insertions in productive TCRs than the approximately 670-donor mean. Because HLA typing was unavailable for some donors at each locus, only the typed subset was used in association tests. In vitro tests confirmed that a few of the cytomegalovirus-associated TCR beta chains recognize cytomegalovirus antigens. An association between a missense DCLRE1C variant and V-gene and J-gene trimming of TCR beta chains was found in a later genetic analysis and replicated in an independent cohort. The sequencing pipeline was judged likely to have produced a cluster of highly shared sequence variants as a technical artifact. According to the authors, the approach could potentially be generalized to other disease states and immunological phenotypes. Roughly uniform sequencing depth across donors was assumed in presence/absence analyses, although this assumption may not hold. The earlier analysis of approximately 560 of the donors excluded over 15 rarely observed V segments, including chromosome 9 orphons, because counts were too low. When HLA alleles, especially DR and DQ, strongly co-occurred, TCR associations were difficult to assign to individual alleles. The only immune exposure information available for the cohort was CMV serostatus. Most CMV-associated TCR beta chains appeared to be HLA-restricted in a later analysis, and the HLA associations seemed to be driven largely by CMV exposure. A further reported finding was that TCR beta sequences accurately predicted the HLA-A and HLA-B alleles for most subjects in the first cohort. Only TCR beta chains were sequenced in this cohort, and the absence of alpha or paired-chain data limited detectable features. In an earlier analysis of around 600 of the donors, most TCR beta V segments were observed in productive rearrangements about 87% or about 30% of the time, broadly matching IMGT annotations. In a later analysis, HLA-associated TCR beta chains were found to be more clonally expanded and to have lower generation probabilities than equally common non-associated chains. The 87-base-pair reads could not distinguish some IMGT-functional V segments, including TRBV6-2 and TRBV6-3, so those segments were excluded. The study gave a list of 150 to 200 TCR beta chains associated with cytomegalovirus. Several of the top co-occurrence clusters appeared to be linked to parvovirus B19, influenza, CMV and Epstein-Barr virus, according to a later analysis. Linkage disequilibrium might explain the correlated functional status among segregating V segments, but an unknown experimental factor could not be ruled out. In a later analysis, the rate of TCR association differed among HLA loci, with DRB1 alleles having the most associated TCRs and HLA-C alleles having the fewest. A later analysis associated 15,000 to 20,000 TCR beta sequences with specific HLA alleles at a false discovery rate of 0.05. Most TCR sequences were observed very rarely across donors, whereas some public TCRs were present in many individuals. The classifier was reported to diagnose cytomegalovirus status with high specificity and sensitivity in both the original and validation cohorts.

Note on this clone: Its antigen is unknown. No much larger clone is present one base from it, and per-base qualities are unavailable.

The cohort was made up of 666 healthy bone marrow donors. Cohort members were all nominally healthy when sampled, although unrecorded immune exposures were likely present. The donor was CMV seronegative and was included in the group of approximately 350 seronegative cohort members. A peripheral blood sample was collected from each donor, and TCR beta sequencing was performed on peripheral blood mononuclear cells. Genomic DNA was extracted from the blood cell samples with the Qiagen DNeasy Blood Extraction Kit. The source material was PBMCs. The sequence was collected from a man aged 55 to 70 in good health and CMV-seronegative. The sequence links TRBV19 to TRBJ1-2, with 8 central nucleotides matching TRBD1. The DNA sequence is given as TGTGCCAGTAGTACGACAGGGGAAGGATATGGCTACACCTTC. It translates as CASSTTGEGYGYTF.